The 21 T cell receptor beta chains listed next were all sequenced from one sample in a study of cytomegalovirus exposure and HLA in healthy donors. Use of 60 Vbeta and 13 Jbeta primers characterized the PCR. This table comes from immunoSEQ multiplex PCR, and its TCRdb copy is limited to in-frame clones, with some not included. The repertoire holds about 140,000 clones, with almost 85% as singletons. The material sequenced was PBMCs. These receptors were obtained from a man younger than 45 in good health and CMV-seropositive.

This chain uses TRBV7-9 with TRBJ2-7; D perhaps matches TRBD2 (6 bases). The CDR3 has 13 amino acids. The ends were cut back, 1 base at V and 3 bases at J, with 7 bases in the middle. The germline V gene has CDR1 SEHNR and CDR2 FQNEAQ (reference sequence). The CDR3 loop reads CASSLERVYEQYF. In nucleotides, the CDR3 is TGTGCCAGCAGCTTAGAGCGGGTCTACGAGCAGTACTTC.

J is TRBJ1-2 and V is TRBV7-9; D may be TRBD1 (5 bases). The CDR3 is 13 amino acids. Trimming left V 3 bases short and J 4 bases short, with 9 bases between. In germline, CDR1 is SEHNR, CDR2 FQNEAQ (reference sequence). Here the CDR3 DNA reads TGTGCCAGCAGCTTCGGGGGGGGCTATGGCTACACCTTC. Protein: CASSFGGGYGYTF.

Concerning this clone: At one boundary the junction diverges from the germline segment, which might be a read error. The CDR3 reads CARSEDRVNTEAFF. In DNA, the CDR3 is TGTGCCCGCAGCGAGGACAGGGTGAACACTGAAGCTTTCTTT. The V call is TRBV6-5, the J call TRBJ1-1, with 8 bases identical to TRBD1. Germline CDR1 and CDR2: MNHEY and SVGAGI. The CDR3 loop spans 14 amino acids.

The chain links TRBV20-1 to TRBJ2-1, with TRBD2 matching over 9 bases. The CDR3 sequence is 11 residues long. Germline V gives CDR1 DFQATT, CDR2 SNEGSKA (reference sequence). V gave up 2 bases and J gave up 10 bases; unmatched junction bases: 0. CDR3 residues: CSARLAGEQFF. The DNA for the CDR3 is TGCAGTGCTAGACTAGCGGGAGAGCAGTTCTTC.

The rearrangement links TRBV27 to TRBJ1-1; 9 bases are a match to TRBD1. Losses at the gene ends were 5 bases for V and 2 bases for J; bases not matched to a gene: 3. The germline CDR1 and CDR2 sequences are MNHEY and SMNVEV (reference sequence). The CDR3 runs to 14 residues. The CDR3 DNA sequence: TGTGCCAGCAGTCGGGACAGGGTCAACACTGAAGCTTTCTTT. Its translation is CASSRDRVNTEAFF.

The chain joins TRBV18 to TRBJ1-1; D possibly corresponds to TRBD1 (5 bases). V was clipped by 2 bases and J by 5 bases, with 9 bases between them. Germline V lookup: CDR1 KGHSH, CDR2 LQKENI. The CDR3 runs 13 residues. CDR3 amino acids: CASSPFGGTEAFF. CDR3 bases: TGTGCCAGCTCACCATTCGGGGGGACTGAAGCTTTCTTT.

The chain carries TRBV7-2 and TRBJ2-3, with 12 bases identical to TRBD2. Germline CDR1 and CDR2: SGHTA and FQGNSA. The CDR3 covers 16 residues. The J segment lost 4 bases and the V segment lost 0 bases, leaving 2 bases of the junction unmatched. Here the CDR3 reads CASSLARLAGADTQYF. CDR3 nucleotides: TGTGCCAGCAGCTTAGCGCGACTAGCGGGAGCAGATACGCAGTATTTT.

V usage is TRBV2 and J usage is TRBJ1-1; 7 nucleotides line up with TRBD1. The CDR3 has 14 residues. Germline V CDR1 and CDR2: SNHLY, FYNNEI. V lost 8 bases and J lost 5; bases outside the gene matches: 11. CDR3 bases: TGTGCCAGCGGATCGACAGGGCTTGGGACTGAAGCTTTCTTT. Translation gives CASGSTGLGTEAFF.

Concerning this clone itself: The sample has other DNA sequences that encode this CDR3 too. CDR3 amino acids: CASRLVGNRTRDTEAFF. The CDR3 DNA is TGTGCAAGCCGCTTAGTGGGGAACAGAACCAGGGACACTGAAGCTTTCTTT. The chain has TRBV12-2 and TRBJ1-1; TRBD1, the D gene given by the table, was not confirmed from the DNA. TRBV12-2 is classified as a pseudogene. The CDR3 spans 17 residues.

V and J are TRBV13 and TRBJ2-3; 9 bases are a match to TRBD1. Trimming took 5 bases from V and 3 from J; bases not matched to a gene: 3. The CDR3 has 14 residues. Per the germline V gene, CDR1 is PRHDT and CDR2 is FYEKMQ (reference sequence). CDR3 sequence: CASSRDRATDTQYF. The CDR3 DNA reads TGTGCCAGCAGCCGGGACAGGGCGACAGATACGCAGTATTTT. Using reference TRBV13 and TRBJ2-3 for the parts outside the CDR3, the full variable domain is AAGVIQSPRHLIKEKRETATLKCYPIPRHDTVYWYQQGPGQDPQFLISFYEKMQSDKGSIPDRFSAQQFSDYHSELNMSSLELGDSALYFCASSRDRATDTQYFGPGTRLTVL.

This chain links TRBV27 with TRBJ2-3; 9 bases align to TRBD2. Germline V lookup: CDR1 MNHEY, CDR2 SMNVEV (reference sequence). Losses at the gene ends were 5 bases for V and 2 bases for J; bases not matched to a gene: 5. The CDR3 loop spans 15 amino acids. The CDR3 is CASSILAGPTDTQYF. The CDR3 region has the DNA TGTGCCAGCAGTATTCTAGCGGGACCCACAGATACGCAGTATTTT.

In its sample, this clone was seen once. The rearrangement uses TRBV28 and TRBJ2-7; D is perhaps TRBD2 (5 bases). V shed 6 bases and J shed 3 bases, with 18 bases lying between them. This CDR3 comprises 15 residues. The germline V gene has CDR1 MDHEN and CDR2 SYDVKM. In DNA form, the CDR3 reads TGTGCCAGCAGGTCCATGTCGGGGTCTGGCTACGAGCAGTACTTC. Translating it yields CASRSMSGSGYEQYF.

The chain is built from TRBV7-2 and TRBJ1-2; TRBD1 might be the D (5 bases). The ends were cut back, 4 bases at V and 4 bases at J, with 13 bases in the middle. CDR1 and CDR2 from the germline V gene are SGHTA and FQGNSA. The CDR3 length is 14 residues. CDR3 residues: CASSSSGVGYGYTF. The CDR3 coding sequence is TGTGCCAGCAGCTCGTCGGGGGTCGGCTATGGCTACACCTTC.

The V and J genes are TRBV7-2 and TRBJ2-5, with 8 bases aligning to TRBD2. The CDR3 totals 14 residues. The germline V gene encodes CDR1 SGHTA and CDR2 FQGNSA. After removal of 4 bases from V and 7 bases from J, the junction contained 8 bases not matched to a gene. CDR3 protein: CASSSGGLGGTQYF. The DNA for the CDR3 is TGTGCCAGCAGCTCGGGGGGGCTAGGAGGGACCCAGTACTTC. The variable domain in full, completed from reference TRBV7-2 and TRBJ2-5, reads GAGVSQSPSNKVTEKGKDVELRCDPISGHTALYWYRQSLGQGLEFLIYFQGNSAPDKSGLPSDRFSAERTGGSVSTLTIQRTQQEDSAVYLCASSSGGLGGTQYFGPGTRLLVL.

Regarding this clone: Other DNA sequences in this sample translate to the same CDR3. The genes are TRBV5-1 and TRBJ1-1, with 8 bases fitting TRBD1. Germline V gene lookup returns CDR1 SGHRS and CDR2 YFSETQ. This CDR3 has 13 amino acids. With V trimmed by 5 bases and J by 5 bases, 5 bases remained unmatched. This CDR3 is CASRTGEGTEAFF. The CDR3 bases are TGCGCCAGCAGGACAGGGGAGGGGACTGAAGCTTTCTTT.

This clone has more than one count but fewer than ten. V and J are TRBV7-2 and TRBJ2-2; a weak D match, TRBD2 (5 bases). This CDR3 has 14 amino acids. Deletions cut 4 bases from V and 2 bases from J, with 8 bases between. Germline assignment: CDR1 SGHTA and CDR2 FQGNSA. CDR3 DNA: TGTGCCAGCAGCTCTCGGGGTAACACCGGGGAGCTGTTTTTT. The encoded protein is CASSSRGNTGELFF.

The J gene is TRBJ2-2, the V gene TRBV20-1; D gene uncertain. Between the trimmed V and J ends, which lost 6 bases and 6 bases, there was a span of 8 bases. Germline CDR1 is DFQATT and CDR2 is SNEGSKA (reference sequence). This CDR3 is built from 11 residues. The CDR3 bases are TGCAGTGCCCTCTCCCCCGGGGAGCTGTTTTTT. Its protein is CSALSPGELFF.

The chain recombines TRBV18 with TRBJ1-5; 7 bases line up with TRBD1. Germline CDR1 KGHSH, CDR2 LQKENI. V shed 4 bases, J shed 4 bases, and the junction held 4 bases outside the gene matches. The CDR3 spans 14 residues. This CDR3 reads CASSLQGTNQPQHF. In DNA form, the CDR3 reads TGTGCCAGCTCACTACAGGGGACTAATCAGCCCCAGCATTTT.

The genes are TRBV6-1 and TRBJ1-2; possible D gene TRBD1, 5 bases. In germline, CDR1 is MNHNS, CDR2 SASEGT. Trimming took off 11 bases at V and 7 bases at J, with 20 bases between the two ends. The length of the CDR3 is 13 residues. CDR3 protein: CAGQEVKGAGYTF. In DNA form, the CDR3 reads TGTGCCGGCCAGGAAGTGAAAGGGGCTGGCTACACCTTC.

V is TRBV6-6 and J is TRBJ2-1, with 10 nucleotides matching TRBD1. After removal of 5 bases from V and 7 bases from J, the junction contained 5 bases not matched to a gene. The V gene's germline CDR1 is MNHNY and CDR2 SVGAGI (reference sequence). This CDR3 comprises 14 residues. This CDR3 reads CASSPGTGVNEQFF. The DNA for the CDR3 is TGTGCCAGCAGTCCCGGGACAGGGGTGAATGAGCAGTTCTTC.

CDR3 sequence: CSVVVNAGVMEAFF. DNA for the CDR3: TGCAGCGTTGTGGTTAATGCGGGGGTAATGGAAGCTTTCTTT. V usage is TRBV29-1 and J usage is TRBJ1-1, with D possibly TRBD1 on 5 matching bases. With 4 bases removed from V and 8 bases from J, the gap between germline ends came to 20 bases. The CDR3 is 14 amino acids. The germline V gene encodes CDR1 SQVTM and CDR2 ANQGSEA.